This passage covers 5 T cell receptor beta chains from one sample sequenced in a study of control samples from healthy donors and cancer patients. Method: immunoSEQ multiplex PCR; TCRdb's copy keeps in-frame clones and lacks some. This repertoire shows about 200,000 clones, around 90% found once; its top ten account for less than 2%. Sequencing was performed on blood. Receptor source: a man younger than 45 in good health.

The chain employs TRBV11-3 and TRBJ1-1; D uncertain. Germline V gene lookup returns CDR1 SGHNT and CDR2 YENEEA. Trimming stripped 1 base from V and 5 bases from J, with 11 bases between. The CDR3 covers 14 residues. The CDR3 DNA sequence: TGTGCCAGCAGCTTAGGTCCGACAAGTACTGAAGCTTTCTTT. Protein sequence: CASSLGPTSTEAFF.

The table lists this clone with a count of one. This sequence joins TRBV24-1 and TRBJ1-2, with unresolved D. This CDR3 spans 12 amino acids. The germline V gene has CDR1 KGHDR and CDR2 SFDVKD. With 2 bases removed from V and 2 bases from J, the gap between germline ends came to 2 bases. The CDR3 sequence is CATSDYNYGYTF. The CDR3 nucleotides are TGTGCCACCAGTGATTACAACTATGGCTACACCTTC.

The CDR3 region is CASSYRPTSYNEQFF. In DNA, the CDR3 is TGTGCCAGCAGCTACCGGCCTACCTCCTACAATGAGCAGTTCTTC. The gene calls are TRBV5-6 and TRBJ2-1; no clear D gene. CDR3 length equals 15 residues. Germline V gene sequence: CDR1 SGHDT, CDR2 YYEEEE. V lost 3 bases and J 0 bases, leaving 10 bases between the germline ends. Supplemented by reference TRBV5-6 and TRBJ2-1, the full variable domain reads DAGVTQSPTHLIKTRGQQVTLRCSPKSGHDTVSWYQQALGQGPQFIFQYYEEEERQRGNFPDRFSGHQFPNYSSELNVNALLLGDSALYLCASSYRPTSYNEQFFGPGTRLTVL.

The rearrangement uses TRBV11-2 and TRBJ1-6, with D possibly being TRBD1 (5 bases). Trimming took off 5 bases at V and 11 bases at J, with 19 bases between the two ends. CDR1 is SGHAT and CDR2 is FQNNGV in the germline V gene. The CDR3 has 15 amino acids. This CDR3 reads CASSPTTRGDPPLHF. CDR3 nucleotide sequence: TGTGCCAGCAGCCCCACGACCCGGGGGGATCCACCCCTCCACTTT.

The rearrangement joins TRBV5-6 to TRBJ1-3; D is undetermined. In germline, CDR1 is SGHDT, CDR2 YYEEEE. Trimming left V 2 bases short and J 4 bases short, with 10 bases between. There are 14 residues in the CDR3. As DNA, the CDR3 is TGTGCCAGCAGCTTCACGGGTGAGGGAAACACCATATATTTT. Its protein is CASSFTGEGNTIYF.